This TCR beta chain was sequenced during a study of cytomegalovirus exposure and HLA in healthy donors. 60 Vbeta and 13 Jbeta primers were used in PCR. Profiled with immunoSEQ multiplex PCR; TCRdb holds only in-frame clones, not every one. The sample has fewer than 100,000 clones; 75% to 80% are singletons. Material: PBMCs. The TCR comes from a female donor in good health and CMV-seronegative.

The CDR3 is CAWIEEGPIYGYTF. In DNA form, the CDR3 reads TGTGCCTGGATTGAGGAGGGGCCCATCTATGGCTACACCTTC. This chain joins TRBV30 and TRBJ1-2; the D gene is possibly TRBD1 (5 bases). The germline CDR1 and CDR2 sequences are GTSNPN and SVGIG (reference sequence). This CDR3 is built from 14 residues. V lost 4 bases to trimming and J lost 4 bases, with 16 bases between them.